This T cell receptor (beta chain) derives from a study of cytomegalovirus exposure and HLA in healthy donors. A multiplex PCR was run with 60 Vbeta primers and 13 Jbeta primers. The method was immunoSEQ multiplex PCR; TCRdb's version includes in-frame clones alone and lacks a portion of them. The sample lists about 180,000 clones, about three quarters occurring once. CDR1 LGHNA and CDR2 YNFKEQ come from the germline V gene. The CDR3 is made up of 14 amino acids. The V end lost 0 bases, the J end lost 8 bases, and 13 bases lay between the germline ends. Study-wide results and caveats: Further analysis, carried out later, found HLA-associated TCR beta chains more clonally expanded than equally common other chains. Investigators reported some 150 TCR beta chains as tied to cytomegalovirus.

In the case of this clone: Its antigen is unknown.

The rearrangement joins TRBV4-2 to TRBJ1-2; D may be TRBD1 (6 bases). The receptor was isolated from a man between 18 and 29 years old in good health and CMV-seronegative. Sequencing was done on a sample of PBMCs. Written as DNA, the CDR3 is TGTGCCAGCAGCCAAGACGAACAGGGTGGAGGCTACACCTTC. Encoded protein: CASSQDEQGGGYTF.